This T cell receptor (beta chain) comes out of a study of tumor-infiltrating lymphocytes in primary liver carcinoma. Study at large: The five patients, who were men and women, ranged in age from 30 to 69 years. Broader study findings: Researchers found tumor-adjacent and tumor-blood pairs overlapped less than tumor region pairs. Unsorted bulk sampling ruled out any CD4+ versus CD8+ repertoire comparison.

CDR1 is MDHEN and CDR2 is SYDVKM in the germline V gene. V lost 7 bases to trimming and J lost 3 bases, with 18 bases between them. This CDR3 spans 15 amino acids. A constant-region primer primed TCR beta cDNA synthesis from 400 to 550 ng of total RNA. TCR beta libraries came from three nested multiplex PCR rounds using slightly modified ARM-PCR. In the first two PCR rounds, TRBV1-TRBV30 forward primers were paired with a C-beta reverse primer, and each round lasted about 9 cycles. TCRdb ran MiXCR on the multiplex PCR reads and lists one entry per CDR3 protein. The sample consists of about 320,000 distinct CDR3 sequences, 50% to 70% of them appearing once. Unsorted whole blood supplied the blood RNA, and germline DNA was isolated too. They drew about 3.9 milliliters of peripheral blood before surgery. Comment on this clonotype: Antigen unknown.

The sample consisted of peripheral blood. The V call is TRBV28, the J call TRBJ1-2; D is perhaps TRBD1 (6 bases). This sequence originates from a man aged 35-49 years with primary liver carcinoma and hepatitis B virus infection. CDR3 sequence reads: CASTLGGIRDYGYTF. CDR3 DNA: TGTGCCAGCACCCTGGGGGGCATCAGAGACTATGGCTACACCTTC.